This T cell receptor (beta chain) was observed in a study of regulatory T cells in long-lasting Graves disease. In the case of this clonotype: Its antigen remains unidentified. A read error may be the cause here, since a much bigger clone is one base away. Given the absence of the conserved phenylalanine or tryptophan at the CDR3 end, a read error is likely. The limits of the CDR3 on the DNA are not certain, so only TCRdb's listed CDR3 is given.

Construction of TCR beta libraries relied on iRepertoire HTBI primers and on Arm-PCR targeting CDR3 regions. TCRdb re-derived calls from the multiplex PCR reads in MiXCR, one entry per CDR3 protein. Found here are some 340,000 distinct CDR3 sequences, 12% of them singletons; the top ten hold about 19%. The sample's time point: newly diagnosed GD, antithyroid drugs for less than 3 months. TCR sequences were obtained from RNA taken from PBMCs. Regarding the study as a whole: Newly diagnosed disease favored TRBV20-1 and TRBJ2-1 over persistent disease.

Including both end residues, the CDR3 is 13 amino acids long. Germline CDR1 reads KGHSH; CDR2 reads LQKENI. This same sample was also part of a study on T cells in Graves' hyperthyroidism and ophthalmopathy. That study reports: The HTBI primer set served for first-round RT-PCR of the TCR CDR3. The model's output predicted ophthalmopathy at a median of around 7 months prior to onset.

This specimen consisted of peripheral blood mononuclear cells (PBMCs), obtained at new diagnosis, from a patient treated with antithyroid drugs. V gene TRBV18 combines with J gene TRBJ2-1. This receptor was taken from a woman between 18 and 29 years old with Graves disease. The CDR3 reads CASSPPHRRKEFL.